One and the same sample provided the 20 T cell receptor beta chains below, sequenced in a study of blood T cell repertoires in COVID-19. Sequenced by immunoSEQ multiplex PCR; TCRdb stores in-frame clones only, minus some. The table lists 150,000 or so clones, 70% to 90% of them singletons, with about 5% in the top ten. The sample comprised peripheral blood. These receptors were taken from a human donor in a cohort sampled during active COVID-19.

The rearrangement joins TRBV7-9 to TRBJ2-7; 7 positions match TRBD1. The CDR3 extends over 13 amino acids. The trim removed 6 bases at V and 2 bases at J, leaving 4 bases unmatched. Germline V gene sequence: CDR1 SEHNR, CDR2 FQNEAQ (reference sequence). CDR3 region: CASSPTGAYEQYF. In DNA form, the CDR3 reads TGTGCCAGCAGTCCTACAGGGGCCTACGAGCAGTACTTC.

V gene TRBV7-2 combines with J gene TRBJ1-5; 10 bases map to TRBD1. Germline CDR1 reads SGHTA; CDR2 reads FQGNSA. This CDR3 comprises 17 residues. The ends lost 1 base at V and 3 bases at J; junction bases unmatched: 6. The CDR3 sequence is CASSLDGTGEANQPQHF. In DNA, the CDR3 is TGTGCCAGCAGCTTAGACGGGACAGGGGAGGCCAATCAGCCCCAGCATTTT.

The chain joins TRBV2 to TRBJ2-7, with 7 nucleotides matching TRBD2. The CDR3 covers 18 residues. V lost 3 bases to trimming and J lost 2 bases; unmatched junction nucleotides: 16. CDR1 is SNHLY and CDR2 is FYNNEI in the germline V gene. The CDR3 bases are TGTGCCAGCAGTGACAGTTTTGGGAGGGGCATCCGGGCCTACGAGCAGTACTTC. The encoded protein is CASSDSFGRGIRAYEQYF.

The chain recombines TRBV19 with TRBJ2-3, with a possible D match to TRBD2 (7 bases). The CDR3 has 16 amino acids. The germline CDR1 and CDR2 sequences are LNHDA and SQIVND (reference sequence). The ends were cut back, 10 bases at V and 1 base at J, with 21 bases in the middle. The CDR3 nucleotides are TGTGCCACCTCCCCGGGGGGCGCGGGACGCACAGATACGCAGTATTTT. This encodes CATSPGGAGRTDTQYF.

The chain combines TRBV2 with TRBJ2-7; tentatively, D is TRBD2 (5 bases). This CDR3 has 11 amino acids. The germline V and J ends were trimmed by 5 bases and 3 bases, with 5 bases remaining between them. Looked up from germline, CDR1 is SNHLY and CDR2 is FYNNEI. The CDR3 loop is CASSRDYEQYF. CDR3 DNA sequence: TGTGCCAGCAGTCGGGACTACGAGCAGTACTTC.

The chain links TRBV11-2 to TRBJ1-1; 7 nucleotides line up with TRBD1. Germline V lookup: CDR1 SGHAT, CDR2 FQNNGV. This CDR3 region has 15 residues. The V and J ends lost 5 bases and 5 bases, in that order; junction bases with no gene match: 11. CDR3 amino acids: CASSPRGAGGTEAFF. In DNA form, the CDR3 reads TGTGCCAGCAGCCCCAGGGGGGCAGGGGGAACTGAAGCTTTCTTT.

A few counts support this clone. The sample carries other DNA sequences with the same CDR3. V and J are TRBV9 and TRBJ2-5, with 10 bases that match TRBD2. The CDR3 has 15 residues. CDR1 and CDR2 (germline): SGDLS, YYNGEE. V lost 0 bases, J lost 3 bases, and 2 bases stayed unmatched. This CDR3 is CASSVDTSGEETQYF. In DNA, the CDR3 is TGTGCCAGCAGCGTAGACACTAGCGGGGAAGAGACCCAGTACTTC. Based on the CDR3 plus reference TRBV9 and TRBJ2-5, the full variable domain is DSGVTQTPKHLITATGQRVTLRCSPRSGDLSVYWYQQSLDQGLQFLIQYYNGEERAKGNILERFSAQQFPDLHSELNLSSLELGDSALYFCASSVDTSGEETQYFGPGTRLLVL.

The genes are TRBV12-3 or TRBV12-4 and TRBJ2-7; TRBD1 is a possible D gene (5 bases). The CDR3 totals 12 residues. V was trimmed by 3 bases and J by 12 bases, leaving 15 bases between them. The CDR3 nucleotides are TGTGCCAGCAGTTTTGGGGCCCCATTAACGTACTTC. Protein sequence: CASSFGAPLTYF.

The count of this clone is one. The DNA for the CDR3 is TGTGCCTGGAGGGAAAGGGGGAGGGCTGCTAACTATGGCTACACCTTC. Protein: CAWRERGRAANYGYTF. This rearrangement joins TRBV30 to TRBJ1-2, with TRBD1 as a possible D gene (6 bases). The CDR3 extends over 16 amino acids. Germline V gene lookup returns CDR1 GTSNPN and CDR2 SVGIG (reference sequence). The ends were cut back, 3 bases at V and 0 bases at J, with 17 bases in the middle.

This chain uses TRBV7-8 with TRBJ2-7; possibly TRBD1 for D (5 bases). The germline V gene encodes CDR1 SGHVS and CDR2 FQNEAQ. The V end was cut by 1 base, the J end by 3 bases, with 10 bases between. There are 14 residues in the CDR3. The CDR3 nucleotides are TGTGCCAGCAGCTTAGGCCTTAGGGGCTACGAGCAGTACTTC. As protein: CASSLGLRGYEQYF.

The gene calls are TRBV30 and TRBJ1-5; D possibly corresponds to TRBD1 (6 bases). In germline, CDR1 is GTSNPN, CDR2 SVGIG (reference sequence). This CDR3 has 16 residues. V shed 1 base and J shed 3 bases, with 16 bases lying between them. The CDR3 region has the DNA TGTGCCTGGAGTGGGGAACAGGGTTCCCTCAATCAGCCCCAGCATTTT. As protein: CAWSGEQGSLNQPQHF.

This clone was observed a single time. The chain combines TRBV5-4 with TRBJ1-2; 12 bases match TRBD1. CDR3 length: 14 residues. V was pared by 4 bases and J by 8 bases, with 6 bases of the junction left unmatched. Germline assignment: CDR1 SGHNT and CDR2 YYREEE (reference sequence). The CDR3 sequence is CASSLGQGARGYTF. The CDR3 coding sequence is TGTGCCAGCAGCCTGGGACAGGGGGCGAGGGGCTACACCTTC.

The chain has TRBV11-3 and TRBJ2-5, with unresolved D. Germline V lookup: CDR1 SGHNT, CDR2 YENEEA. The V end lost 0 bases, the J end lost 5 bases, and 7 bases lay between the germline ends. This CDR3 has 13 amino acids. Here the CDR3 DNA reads TGTGCCAGCAGCTTAGATCGGTACGAGACCCAGTACTTC. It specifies CASSLDRYETQYF.

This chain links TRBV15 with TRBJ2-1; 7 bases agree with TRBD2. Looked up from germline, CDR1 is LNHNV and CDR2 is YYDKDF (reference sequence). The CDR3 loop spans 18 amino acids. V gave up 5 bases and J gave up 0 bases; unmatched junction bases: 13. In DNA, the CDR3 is TGTGCCACCAGCGGACCGGGACTAAAGACTTTCTCCTACAATGAGCAGTTCTTC. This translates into CATSGPGLKTFSYNEQFF. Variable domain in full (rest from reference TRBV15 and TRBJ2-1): DAMVIQNPRYQVTQFGKPVTLSCSQTLNHNVMYWYQQKSSQAPKLLFHYYDKDFNNEADTPDNFQSRRPNTSFCFLDIRSPGLGDTAMYLCATSGPGLKTFSYNEQFFGPGTRLTVL.

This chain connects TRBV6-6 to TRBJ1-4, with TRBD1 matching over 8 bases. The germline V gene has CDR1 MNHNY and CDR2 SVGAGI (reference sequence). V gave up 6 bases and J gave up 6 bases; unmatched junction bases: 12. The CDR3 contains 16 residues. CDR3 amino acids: CASSRGTGLVDEKLFF. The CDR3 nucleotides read TGTGCCAGCAGCCGAGGGACAGGCCTTGTGGATGAAAAACTGTTTTTT.

CDR3 nucleotides: TGTGCCAGCAGTTTAAGGAGGGGTGCCCAAGAGACCCAGTACTTC. It specifies CASSLRRGAQETQYF. The chain employs TRBV27 and TRBJ2-5; TRBD2 is a possible D gene (6 bases). Trimming stripped 2 bases from V and 1 base from J, with 11 bases between. Germline lookup yields CDR1 MNHEY and CDR2 SMNVEV (reference sequence). The CDR3 covers 15 residues.

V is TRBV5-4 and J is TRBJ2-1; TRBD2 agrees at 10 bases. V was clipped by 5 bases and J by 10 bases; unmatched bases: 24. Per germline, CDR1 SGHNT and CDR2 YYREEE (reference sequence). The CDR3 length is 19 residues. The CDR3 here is CASSWTSGPEGRLLGEQFF. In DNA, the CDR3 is TGTGCCAGCAGTTGGACTAGCGGCCCTGAAGGGCGGCTGTTGGGGGAGCAGTTCTTC.

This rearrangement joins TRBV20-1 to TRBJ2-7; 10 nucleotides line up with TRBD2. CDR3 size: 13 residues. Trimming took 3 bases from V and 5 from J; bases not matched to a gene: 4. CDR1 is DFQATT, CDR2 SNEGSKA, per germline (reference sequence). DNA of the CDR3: TGCAGTGCTAGTCCTAGCGGGGGCAACGAGCAGTACTTC. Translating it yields CSASPSGGNEQYF.

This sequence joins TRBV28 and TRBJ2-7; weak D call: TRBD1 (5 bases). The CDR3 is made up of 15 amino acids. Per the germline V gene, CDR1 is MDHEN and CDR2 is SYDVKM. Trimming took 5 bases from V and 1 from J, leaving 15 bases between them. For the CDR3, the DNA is TGTGCCAGCAGTCCCCTTCGACAGCGATCCTACGAGCAGTACTTC. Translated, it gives CASSPLRQRSYEQYF.

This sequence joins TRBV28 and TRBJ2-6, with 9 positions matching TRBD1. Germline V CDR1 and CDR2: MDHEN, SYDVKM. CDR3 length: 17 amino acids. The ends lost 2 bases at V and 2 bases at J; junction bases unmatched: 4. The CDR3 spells CASSLLGTGTGANVLTF. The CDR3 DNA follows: TGTGCCAGCAGTTTACTCGGGACAGGGACTGGGGCCAACGTCCTGACTTTC.